This T cell receptor (beta chain) is from a study of tumor-infiltrating lymphocytes in localized non-small cell lung cancer. Germline lookup yields CDR1 SGHRS and CDR2 YFSETQ. V lost 4 bases and J lost 1; bases outside the gene matches: 7. This CDR3 comprises 15 residues. The repertoire was sequenced with immunoSEQ multiplex PCR; TCRdb's copy has only in-frame clones and lacks some. The table shows more than 20,000 clones, with roughly 66% occurring only once. The rearrangement joins TRBV5-1 to TRBJ2-7, with 8 bases matching TRBD2. The sample was lung tumor tissue. This clonotype originated in a human donor with non-small cell lung cancer. The CDR3 loop is CASSREGQASYEQYF. The CDR3 DNA reads as TGCGCCAGCAGCCGGGAGGGCCAGGCGTCCTACGAGCAGTACTTC.